Listed below are T cell receptor beta chains from one sample, sequenced in a study of post-analysis software for immune sequencing data. Via MiXCR, TCRdb re-called the PCR reads, giving one row per CDR3 protein. The sample has under 650,000 distinct CDR3 sequences; about 40% are singletons. The specimen was blood. These receptor sequences come from a girl aged 5 to 17 with multiple sclerosis. Each CDR3 is given with its conserved first and last residue. Each record gives: D gene, CDR3 length, clone size, V gene, J gene, CDR3 protein, CDR3 DNA. D genes are given only for firm matches. Size values are once, few and many counts, or a class for expanded clones, and some rows have none.

>TRBD2|16|few|TRBV10-3|TRBJ2-3
CAISPPTSGGTDTQYF
TGTGCCATCAGTCCCCCCACTAGCGGGGGTACAGATACGCAGTATTTT
>-|15|few|TRBV6-5|TRBJ2-7
CASSYTGPLIYEQYF
TGTGCCAGCAGTTACACAGGCCCGCTTATCTACGAGCAGTACTTC
>-|13|few|TRBV11-2|TRBJ1-6
CASSHGGIQPLHF
TGTGCCAGCAGCCATGGGGGCATACAACCCCTCCACTTT
>TRBD2|21|-|TRBV7-2|TRBJ2-3
CASSLAPPQYGLSGSVDTQYF
TGTGCCAGCAGCTTAGCCCCCCCCCAGTATGGGTTAAGCGGGAGTGTGGATACGCAGTATTTT
>-|15|-|TRBV5-1|TRBJ1-1
CASSLSGNGGTEAFF
TGCGCCAGCAGCTTGTCGGGGAATGGCGGCACTGAAGCTTTCTTT
>-|16|-|TRBV5-1|TRBJ2-3
CASSLSSGVRTDTQYF
TGCGCCAGCAGCTTGAGTTCGGGAGTGAGGACAGATACGCAGTATTTT
>TRBD2|16|few|TRBV7-2|TRBJ2-7
CASSLMGRGRGYEQYF
TGTGCCAGCAGCTTAATGGGACGCGGGAGGGGCTACGAGCAGTACTTC
>-|19|-|TRBV20-1|TRBJ1-6
CSARDIRGGIYGSNSPLHF
TGCAGTGCTAGAGATATAAGGGGCGGAATCTATGGGAGTAATTCACCCCTCCACTTT
>TRBD1|15|-|TRBV12-3/TRBV12-4|TRBJ1-2
CASRPGTGTFYGYTF
TGTGCCAGCAGACCCGGGACAGGAACATTCTATGGCTACACCTTC
>-|13|-|TRBV12-3/TRBV12-4|TRBJ1-4
CASTGSAYEKLFF
TGTGCCAGCACCGGGTCGGCGTACGAAAAACTGTTTTTT
>TRBD2|15|-|TRBV4-1|TRBJ2-3
CASRESGGASDTQYF
TGCGCCAGCAGGGAAAGCGGGGGGGCCAGTGATACGCAGTATTTT
>-|13|-|TRBV29-1|TRBJ2-5
CSGRAGAGETQYF
TGCAGCGGGAGGGCAGGGGCGGGCGAGACCCAGTACTTC
>TRBD2|14|-|TRBV6-5|TRBJ2-7
CASSSERESYEQYF
TGTGCCAGCAGCTCCGAGCGGGAGAGCTACGAGCAGTACTTC
>TRBD1|13|-|TRBV20-1|TRBJ1-4
CSALAGGREKLFF
TGCAGTGCGTTGGCAGGGGGCAGGGAAAAACTGTTTTTT
>-|15|-|TRBV25-1|TRBJ1-6
CASSERMGASSPPHF
TGTGCCAGCAGTGAAAGAATGGGCGCGAGTTCACCCCCCCACTTT
>TRBD1|17|-|TRBV4-1|TRBJ1-4
CASSQDRVGTGGEKLFF
TGCGCCAGCAGCCAAGATAGAGTTGGGACAGGGGGAGAAAAACTGTTTTTT
>-|15|few|TRBV12-3/TRBV12-4|TRBJ2-1
CASSLGSGYYNEQFF
TGTGCCAGCAGTTTAGGTAGCGGCTATTACAATGAGCAGTTCTTC
>-|15|-|TRBV3-1|TRBJ2-1
CASSPTSSWDNEQFF
TGTGCCAGCAGCCCGACCTCTTCTTGGGACAATGAGCAGTTCTTC
>-|14|-|TRBV12-3/TRBV12-4|TRBJ2-2
CASTAISNTEELFF
TGTGCCAGCACGGCCATCTCGAACACCGAGGAGCTGTTTTTT
>-|15|few|TRBV5-1|TRBJ2-5
CASSLEAGWSGTQYF
TGCGCCAGCAGCTTGGAGGCCGGGTGGAGCGGGACCCAGTACTTC
>-|13|once|TRBV6-5|TRBJ1-1
CASNKVYDTEAFF
TGTGCCAGCAATAAGGTCTATGACACTGAAGCTTTCTTT
>TRBD2|16|-|TRBV5-1|TRBJ2-7
CASSSNPTSGGYEQYF
TGCGCCAGCAGCAGCAACCCGACTAGCGGGGGCTACGAGCAGTACTTC
>TRBD1|13|-|TRBV27|TRBJ1-2
CASRRQGGDGYTF
TGTGCCAGCAGAAGACAGGGGGGAGATGGCTACACCTTC
>TRBD1|15|-|TRBV29-1|TRBJ2-7
CSVELRDRSSYEQYF
TGCAGCGTTGAACTCCGGGACAGGAGCTCCTACGAGCAGTACTTC
>TRBD2|15|-|TRBV4-1|TRBJ2-1
CASSPGLAGADEQFF
TGCGCCAGCAGCCCCGGACTAGCGGGAGCTGATGAGCAGTTCTTC
>TRBD1|13|many|TRBV12-3/TRBV12-4|TRBJ2-7
CASSPGGAYEQYF
TGTGCCAGCAGCCCAGGGGGCGCCTACGAGCAGTACTTC
>TRBD1|14|-|TRBV20-1|TRBJ2-1
CSARDDRGRNEQFF
TGCAGTGCTAGAGATGACAGGGGGCGGAATGAGCAGTTCTTC
>TRBD1|14|-|TRBV29-1|TRBJ2-7
CSVGGQGALGEQYF
TGCAGCGTTGGGGGACAGGGGGCACTTGGGGAGCAGTACTTC
>-|16|few|TRBV6-1|TRBJ1-6
CASSEVVSTASSPLHF
TGTGCCAGCAGTGAAGTGGTTTCGACAGCCAGCTCACCCCTCCACTTT
>-|12|-|TRBV7-2|TRBJ2-1
CASSRERDEQFF
TGTGCCAGCAGCCGCGAGAGGGATGAGCAGTTCTTC
>-|12|-|TRBV29-1|TRBJ2-5
CSVTPRDETQYF
TGCAGCGTGACCCCCCGAGATGAGACCCAGTACTTC
>-|19|-|TRBV21-1|TRBJ2-6
CASSKDPASQISGANVLTF
TGTGCCAGCAGCAAAGACCCGGCCTCCCAGATCTCTGGGGCCAACGTCCTGACTTTC
>-|15|few|TRBV6-1|TRBJ2-5
CASSGTVGPQETQYF
TGTGCCAGCAGTGGGACAGTGGGTCCCCAAGAGACCCAGTACTTC
>-|14|-|TRBV5-5|TRBJ1-2
CASSLGPMVDGYTF
TGTGCCAGCAGCTTGGGGCCGATGGTAGATGGCTACACCTTC
>TRBD1|14|-|TRBV12-3/TRBV12-4|TRBJ1-2
CASRRTGKNYGYTF
TGTGCCAGCAGAAGGACAGGGAAAAACTATGGCTACACCTTC
>TRBD2|18|-|TRBV7-9|TRBJ2-1
CASSPLRAGVGSYNEQFF
TGTGCCAGCAGCCCGTTGAGGGCGGGAGTGGGCTCCTACAATGAGCAGTTCTTC